One and the same sample provided the 7 T cell receptor beta chains below, sequenced in a study of graft-versus-host responses after intestinal transplantation. This table comes from immunoSEQ multiplex PCR, and its TCRdb copy is limited to in-frame clones, with some not included. The profile shows about 14,000 clones, roughly 32% of them singletons. The researchers put 200,000 CFSE-labeled responder cells into plates with 200,000 irradiated, violet-dye-labeled stimulator cells. The source material was alloreactive CD8+ T cells from a mixed lymphocyte reaction culture, sampled before intestinal transplant. Subset in this sample: CFSE-low proliferating T cells sorted from roughly six-day pre-transplant mixed lymphocyte reaction (GvH or HvG direction). These receptors were collected from a human patient who received an intestinal transplant.

This clone showed up just a few times. The CDR3 loop is CASSFPTPVTVYEQYF. Written as DNA, the CDR3 is TGTGCCAGCAGCTTCCCGACACCAGTTACGGTGTACGAGCAGTACTTC. The chain is built from TRBV7-9 and TRBJ2-7, with D uncertain. There are 16 residues in the CDR3. The germline V gene encodes CDR1 SEHNR and CDR2 FQNEAQ (reference sequence). Trimming pared 3 bases from V and 4 bases from J, leaving 19 bases between.

The sample holds a few counts of this clone. This chain joins TRBV6-5 and TRBJ1-2; D call uncertain. This CDR3 spans 13 amino acids. Germline CDR1 and CDR2: MNHEY and SVGAGI. V was cut by 2 bases and J by 7 bases, with 11 bases left in between. The CDR3 sequence: CASSYSRGFGYTF. The CDR3 DNA reads TGTGCCAGCAGTTACAGTCGGGGTTTTGGCTACACCTTC.

This rearrangement joins TRBV6-1 to TRBJ2-2; no reliable D call. Trimming took 5 bases from V and 4 from J, leaving 8 bases between them. The V gene's germline CDR1 is MNHNS and CDR2 SASEGT. The CDR3 runs 13 residues. CDR3: CASSMTPTGELFF. CDR3 bases: TGTGCCAGCAGTATGACACCCACCGGGGAGCTGTTTTTT.

CDR3 bases: TGTGCCAGCAGTTCGACAGGGGAAAACACCATATATTTT. Translating gives CASSSTGENTIYF. V gene TRBV6-6 combines with J gene TRBJ1-3; 8 nucleotides align to TRBD1. The trim removed 4 bases at V and 6 bases at J, leaving 2 bases unmatched. CDR1 is MNHNY and CDR2 is SVGAGI in the germline V gene (reference sequence). The CDR3 spans 13 residues.

V usage is TRBV9 and J usage is TRBJ1-1; D is perhaps TRBD1 (6 bases). The CDR3 loop spans 13 amino acids. V was shortened by 0 bases and J by 5 bases, with 8 bases between the two germline ends. CDR1 and CDR2 from the germline V gene are SGDLS and YYNGEE. This CDR3 reads CASSVEGGTEAFF. For the CDR3, the DNA is TGTGCCAGCAGCGTAGAGGGGGGAACTGAAGCTTTCTTT.

This clone was seen more than once but under ten times. This chain joins TRBV10-1 and TRBJ1-1, with 8 bases matching TRBD1. Germline V gives CDR1 WNHNN, CDR2 SYGVQD (reference sequence). The CDR3 is 14 amino acids. After removal of 4 bases from V and 3 bases from J, the junction contained 4 bases not matched to a gene. The DNA of the CDR3 is TGCGCCAGCAGTGCCGGACAGGGTGACACTGAAGCTTTCTTT. It is translated as CASSAGQGDTEAFF.

This clone came up a few times. V is TRBV10-1 and J is TRBJ2-2, with D possibly being TRBD1 (6 bases). This CDR3 spans 15 amino acids. Germline V lookup: CDR1 WNHNN, CDR2 SYGVQD (reference sequence). The V end lost 7 bases, the J end lost 1 base, and 13 bases lay between the germline ends. DNA of the CDR3: TGCGCCAGCAACTCGGGGACAATGAACACCGGGGAGCTGTTTTTT. This sequence encodes CASNSGTMNTGELFF.